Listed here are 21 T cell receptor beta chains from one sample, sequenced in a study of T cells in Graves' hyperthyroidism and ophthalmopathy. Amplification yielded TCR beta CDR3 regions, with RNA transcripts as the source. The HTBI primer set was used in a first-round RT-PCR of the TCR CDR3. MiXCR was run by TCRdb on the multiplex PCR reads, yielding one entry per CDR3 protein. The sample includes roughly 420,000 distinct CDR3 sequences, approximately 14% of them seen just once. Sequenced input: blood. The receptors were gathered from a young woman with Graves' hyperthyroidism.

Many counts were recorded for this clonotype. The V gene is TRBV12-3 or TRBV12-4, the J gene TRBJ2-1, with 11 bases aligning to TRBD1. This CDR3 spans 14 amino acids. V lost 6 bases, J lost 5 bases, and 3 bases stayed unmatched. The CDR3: CASRPGQGDNEQFF. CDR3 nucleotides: TGTGCCAGCAGACCGGGACAGGGGGACAATGAGCAGTTCTTC.

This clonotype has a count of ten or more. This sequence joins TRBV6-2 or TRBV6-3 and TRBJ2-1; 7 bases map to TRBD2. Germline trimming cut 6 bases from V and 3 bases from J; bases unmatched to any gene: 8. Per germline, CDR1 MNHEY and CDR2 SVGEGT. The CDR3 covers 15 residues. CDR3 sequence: CASRGLGTNYNEQFF. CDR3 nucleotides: TGTGCCAGCAGGGGATTAGGGACTAACTACAATGAGCAGTTCTTC.

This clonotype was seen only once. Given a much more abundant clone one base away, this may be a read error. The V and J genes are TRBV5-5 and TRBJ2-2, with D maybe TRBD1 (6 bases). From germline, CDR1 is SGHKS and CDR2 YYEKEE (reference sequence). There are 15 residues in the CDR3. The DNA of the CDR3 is TGTGTCAGCAGCCTTGGGGGACACCCCACCGGGGAGCTGTTTTTT. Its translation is CVSSLGGHPTGELFF.

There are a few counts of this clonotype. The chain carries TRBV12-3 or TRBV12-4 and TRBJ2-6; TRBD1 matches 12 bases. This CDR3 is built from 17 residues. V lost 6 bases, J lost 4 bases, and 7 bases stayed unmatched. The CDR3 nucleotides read TGTGCCAGCAGCCTGGGACAGGGGGCGCGGGGGGCCAACGTCCTGACTTTC. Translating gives CASSLGQGARGANVLTF.

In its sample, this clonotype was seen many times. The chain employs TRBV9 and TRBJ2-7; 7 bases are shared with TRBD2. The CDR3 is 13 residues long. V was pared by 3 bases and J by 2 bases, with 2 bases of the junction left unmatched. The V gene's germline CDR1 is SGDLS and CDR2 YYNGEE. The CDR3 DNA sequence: TGTGCCAGCAGCGCGGGGGGTCCCTACGAGCAGTACTTC. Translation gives CASSAGGPYEQYF.

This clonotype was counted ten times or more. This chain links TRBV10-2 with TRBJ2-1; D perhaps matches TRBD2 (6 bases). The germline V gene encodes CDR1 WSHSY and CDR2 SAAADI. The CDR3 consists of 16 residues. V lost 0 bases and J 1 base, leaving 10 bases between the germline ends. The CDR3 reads CASSESGSGSYNEQFF. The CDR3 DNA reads TGCGCCAGCAGTGAGTCAGGTAGCGGATCCTACAATGAGCAGTTCTTC.

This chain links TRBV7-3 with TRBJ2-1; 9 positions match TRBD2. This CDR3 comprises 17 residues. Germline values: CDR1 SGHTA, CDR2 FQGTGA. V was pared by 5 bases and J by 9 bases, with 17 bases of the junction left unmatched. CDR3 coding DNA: TGTGCCAGCAGCATGTGGGGGGCGGGAGGGTCAGGAGGTGAGCAGTTCTTC. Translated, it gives CASSMWGAGGSGGEQFF.

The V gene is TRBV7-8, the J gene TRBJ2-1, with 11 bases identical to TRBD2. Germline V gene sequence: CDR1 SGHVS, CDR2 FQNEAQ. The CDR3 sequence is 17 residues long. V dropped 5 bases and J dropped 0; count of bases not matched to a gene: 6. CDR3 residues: CASSEGLAVSSYNEQFF. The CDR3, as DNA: TGTGCCAGCAGCGAGGGACTAGCGGTTAGCTCCTACAATGAGCAGTTCTTC.

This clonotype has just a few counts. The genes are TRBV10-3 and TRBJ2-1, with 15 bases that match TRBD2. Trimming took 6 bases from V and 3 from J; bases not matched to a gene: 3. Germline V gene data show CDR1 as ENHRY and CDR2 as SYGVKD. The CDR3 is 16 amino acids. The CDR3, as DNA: TGTGCCATCAGACCGGGACTAGCGGGAGGCTACAATGAGCAGTTCTTC. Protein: CAIRPGLAGGYNEQFF.

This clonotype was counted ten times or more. The CDR3 nucleotides read TGCAGTGCCGCGGACACCAAAGGCCCTGGGACCGAGCAGTACTTC. Its translation is CSAADTKGPGTEQYF. The chain links TRBV20-1 to TRBJ2-7, with D perhaps TRBD1 or TRBD2 (5 bases each). CDR3 size: 15 residues. V gave up 6 bases and J gave up 6 bases, with 24 bases separating them. Germline CDR1 DFQATT, CDR2 SNEGSKA (reference sequence).

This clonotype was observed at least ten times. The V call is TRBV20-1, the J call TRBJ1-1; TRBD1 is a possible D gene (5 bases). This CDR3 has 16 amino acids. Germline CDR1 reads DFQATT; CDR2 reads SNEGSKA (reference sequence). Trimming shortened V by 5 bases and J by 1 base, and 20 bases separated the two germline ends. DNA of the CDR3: TGCAGTGCTTCCGGGGACGGGTATATTTGGAACACTGAAGCTTTCTTT. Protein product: CSASGDGYIWNTEAFF.

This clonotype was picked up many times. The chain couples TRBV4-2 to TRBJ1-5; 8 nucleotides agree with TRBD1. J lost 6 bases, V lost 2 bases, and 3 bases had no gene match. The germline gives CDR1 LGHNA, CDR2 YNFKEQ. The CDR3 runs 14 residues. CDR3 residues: CASSQSGGGQPQHF. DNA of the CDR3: TGTGCCAGCAGCCAATCAGGGGGCGGTCAGCCCCAGCATTTT.

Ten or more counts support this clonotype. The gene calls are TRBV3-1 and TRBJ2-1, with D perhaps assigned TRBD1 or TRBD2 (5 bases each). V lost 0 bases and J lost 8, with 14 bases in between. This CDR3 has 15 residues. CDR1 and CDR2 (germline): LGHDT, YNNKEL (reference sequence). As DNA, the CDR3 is TGTGCCAGCAGCCAAGATTGGCCGAGGGGTGATGAGCAGTTCTTC. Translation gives CASSQDWPRGDEQFF.

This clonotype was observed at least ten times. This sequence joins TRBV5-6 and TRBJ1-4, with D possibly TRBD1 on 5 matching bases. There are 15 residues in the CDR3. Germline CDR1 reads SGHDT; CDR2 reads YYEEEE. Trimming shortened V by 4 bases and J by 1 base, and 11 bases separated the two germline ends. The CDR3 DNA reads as TGTGCCAGCAGCCAATGGGGGGAAACTAATGAAAAACTGTTTTTT. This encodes CASSQWGETNEKLFF.

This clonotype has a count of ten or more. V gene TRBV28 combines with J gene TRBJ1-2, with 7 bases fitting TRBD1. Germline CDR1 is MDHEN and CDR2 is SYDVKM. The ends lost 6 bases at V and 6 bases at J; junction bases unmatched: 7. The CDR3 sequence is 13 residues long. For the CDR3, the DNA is TGTGCCAGCAGGGCACAGGGGAAGAATGGCTACACCTTC. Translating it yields CASRAQGKNGYTF.

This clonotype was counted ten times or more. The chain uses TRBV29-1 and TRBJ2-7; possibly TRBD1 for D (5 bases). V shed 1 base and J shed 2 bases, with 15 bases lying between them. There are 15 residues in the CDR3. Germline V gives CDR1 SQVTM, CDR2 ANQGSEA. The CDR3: CSVEAAVQATYEQYF. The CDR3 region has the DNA TGCAGCGTTGAAGCGGCCGTACAGGCGACCTACGAGCAGTACTTC.

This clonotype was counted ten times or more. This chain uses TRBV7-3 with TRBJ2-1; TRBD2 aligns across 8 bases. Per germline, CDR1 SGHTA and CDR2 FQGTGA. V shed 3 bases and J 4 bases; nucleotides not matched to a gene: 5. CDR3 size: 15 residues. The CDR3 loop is CASSFGRALYNEQFF. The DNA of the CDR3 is TGTGCCAGCAGCTTCGGGAGGGCCTTATACAATGAGCAGTTCTTC.

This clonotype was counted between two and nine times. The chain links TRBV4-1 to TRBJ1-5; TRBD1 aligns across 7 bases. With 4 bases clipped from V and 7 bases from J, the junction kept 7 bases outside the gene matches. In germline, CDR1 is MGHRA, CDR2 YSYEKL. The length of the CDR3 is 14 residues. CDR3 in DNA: TGCGCCAGCAGCCGAGGACAGGCAGGACAGCCCCAGCATTTT. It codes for CASSRGQAGQPQHF.

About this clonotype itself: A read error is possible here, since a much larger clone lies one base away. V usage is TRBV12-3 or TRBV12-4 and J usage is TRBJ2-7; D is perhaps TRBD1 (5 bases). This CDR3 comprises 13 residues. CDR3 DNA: TGTGCCAGCAGCTTACTACAGGACGGCGAGCAGAACTTC. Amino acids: CASSLLQDGEQNF.

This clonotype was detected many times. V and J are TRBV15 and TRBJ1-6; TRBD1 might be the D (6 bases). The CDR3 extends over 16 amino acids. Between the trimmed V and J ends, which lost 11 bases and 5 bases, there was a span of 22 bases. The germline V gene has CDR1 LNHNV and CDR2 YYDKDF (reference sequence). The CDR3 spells CASTGTRKDDNSPLHF. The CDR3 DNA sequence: TGTGCCTCAACCGGGACACGAAAGGATGATAATTCACCCCTCCACTTT.

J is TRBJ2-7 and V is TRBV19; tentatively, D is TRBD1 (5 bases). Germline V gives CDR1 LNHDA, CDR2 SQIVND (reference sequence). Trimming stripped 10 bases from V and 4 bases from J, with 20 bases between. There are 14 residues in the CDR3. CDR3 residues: CATGQGRGSYEQYF. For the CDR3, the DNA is TGTGCCACCGGCCAGGGTCGCGGAAGTTACGAGCAGTACTTC.